This is a list of T cell receptor beta chains from one sample in a study of cytomegalovirus exposure and HLA in healthy donors. The method was immunoSEQ multiplex PCR; TCRdb's version includes in-frame clones alone and lacks a portion of them. This sample yields under 250,000 clones, of which 70% to 90% are seen a single time; around 1.4% belongs to the top ten. The sequencing sample was made of PBMCs. The receptors derive from a human donor in good health. The CDR3 runs from the conserved cysteine through the conserved F or W. Fields, in order: CDR3 length, J gene, D gene, V gene, CDR3 DNA, CDR3 protein. A D gene is named only where the DNA matches it firmly.

13 | TRBJ2-1 | - | TRBV10-3 | TGTGCCATCACTCCCAAGCTATACAATGAGCAGTTCTTC | CAITPKLYNEQFF
13 | TRBJ1-2 | - | TRBV4-1 | TGCGCCAGCAGCCAAAGGGTGGGAGCTGGCTACACCTTC | CASSQRVGAGYTF
15 | TRBJ1-1 | TRBD1 | TRBV10-3 | TGTGCCATCAGTGTTAGGGACAGGGGGTTTGCTGAAGCTTTCTTT | CAISVRDRGFAEAFF
16 | TRBJ2-2 | - | TRBV25-1 | TGTGCCAGCAGTGAGCAGCGGAGGGGAAGAACCGGGGAGCTGTTTTTT | CASSEQRRGRTGELFF
16 | TRBJ2-5 | - | TRBV6-6 | TGTGCCAGCAGTTATATAGCGCGACCAATCCAAGAGACCCAGTACTTC | CASSYIARPIQETQYF
16 | TRBJ2-7 | TRBD2 | TRBV4-2 | TGTGCCAGCAGCCAAGTAGCGGGAGGGCCCGACTACGAGCAGTACTTC | CASSQVAGGPDYEQYF
13 | TRBJ1-1 | - | TRBV5-1 | TGCGCCAGCAGTCGGACAGAGAACACTGAAGCTTTCTTT | CASSRTENTEAFF
14 | TRBJ1-1 | - | TRBV5-6 | TGTGCCAGCAGCCTGGGGCGAGGGATTGCTGAAGCTTTCTTT | CASSLGRGIAEAFF
14 | TRBJ2-1 | TRBD2 | TRBV6-1 | TGTGCCAGCAAAGCGGGAGGAGTCTACAATGAGCAGTTCTTC | CASKAGGVYNEQFF
17 | TRBJ2-7 | TRBD2 | TRBV19 | TGTGCCAGTAGTATACGTCGCGGACTAGCGGGAGAGAACGAGCAGTACTTC | CASSIRRGLAGENEQYF
11 | TRBJ1-2 | - | TRBV7-9 | TGTGCCAGCAGACCTTGGGCTGGCTACACCTTC | CASRPWAGYTF
15 | TRBJ2-1 | - | TRBV11-2 | TGTGCCAGCAGCTTAGGACGGAGCTCCTACAATGAGCAGTTCTTC | CASSLGRSSYNEQFF